This T cell receptor beta chain was identified during a study of Graves' ophthalmopathy and Graves' hyperthyroidism. Study-level results: Both an approximately 68% sensitivity and a roughly 72% specificity characterized the model's predictions of ophthalmopathy progression. Blood contained most expanded thyroid clonotypes exceeding 0.001 frequency.

A remark on this clonotype: Its antigen is unknown.

Diagnoses were established from clinical symptoms, serum thyroxine, TRAb, thyroid ultrasound and orbital computed tomography. Germline values: CDR1 LGHNA, CDR2 YSLEER. This CDR3 region has 13 residues. V was shortened by 2 bases and J by 4 bases, with 8 bases between the two germline ends. Amplifying from RNA transcripts, the study obtained TCR beta CDR3 regions. Investigators did first-round RT-PCR with HTBI primers, then second-round multiplex PCR. TCRdb redid the calling of the multiplex PCR reads with MiXCR, one entry per CDR3 protein. Among some 1.1 million distinct CDR3 sequences listed, less than 45% were seen once.

The sequence derives from an adult man with Graves' hyperthyroidism. The V call is TRBV4-3, the J call TRBJ1-1, with D maybe TRBD1 (5 bases). Material for sequencing was peripheral blood or thyroid tissue (not recorded which). The CDR3 is CASSQQRGTEAFF. The CDR3 DNA is TGCGCCAGCAGCCAACAAAGGGGCACTGAAGCTTTCTTT.